This TCR beta chain was identified during a study of T cells after yellow fever vaccination. TCRdb analysed the 5' RACE reads with MiXCR anew, one entry per CDR3 protein. The sample consists of tens of thousands of distinct CDR3 sequences, 7.3% of them appearing once. The CDR3 is 17 amino acids. Germline CDR1 is SGHRS and CDR2 is YFSETQ. The V segment lost 0 bases and the J segment 5 bases; nucleotides outside the gene matches: 11. As for this clonotype: The antigen remains unidentified.

The study, taken as a whole, reports: Abundant clonotypes from the bulk population could get into FACS-sorted repertoires as contaminants. The booster response re-showed most primary clones: around 96% CD4, 88% CD8.

The rearrangement uses TRBV5-1 and TRBJ2-5; 9 bases are shared with TRBD2. This clonotype was sampled from a man aged 18 to 35 who received the YFV17D yellow fever vaccine. The source material was CD8+ T cells sorted from PBMCs, sampled 10 to 11 days after the first yellow fever vaccination. This CDR3 is CASSLGPAGGSTETQYF. The CDR3 nucleotides are TGCGCCAGCAGCTTGGGGCCAGCGGGGGGCTCGACGGAGACCCAGTACTTC.